These 26 T cell receptor beta chains came from one sample sequenced in a study of blood T cell repertoires in COVID-19. Some clones are missing from TCRdb's copy, which holds only in-frame ones; the method was immunoSEQ multiplex PCR. The table lists about 160,000 clones, 81% of them singletons. The sequenced sample was peripheral blood. These receptors were taken from a man between 60 and 75 years old with active or convalescent COVID-19.

CDR3 sequence: CASSSYGQGRREAFF. The CDR3 coding sequence is TGTGCCAGCAGCTCATATGGACAGGGTAGGAGGGAAGCTTTCTTT. The V and J genes are TRBV7-3 and TRBJ1-1, with 8 bases that match TRBD1. The CDR3 has 15 amino acids. V lost 4 bases to trimming and J lost 8 bases; unmatched junction nucleotides: 12. Germline CDR1 reads SGHTA; CDR2 reads FQGTGA.

The chain couples TRBV6-4 to TRBJ2-1; 9 nucleotides line up with TRBD2. Germline assignment: CDR1 MRHNA and CDR2 SNTAGT. CDR3 size: 15 residues. The V segment lost 6 bases and the J segment 3 bases; nucleotides outside the gene matches: 6. In nucleotides, the CDR3 is TGTGCCAGCAGGCGAGATAGCGGGAGCTACAATGAGCAGTTCTTC. Amino acids: CASRRDSGSYNEQFF.

The genes are TRBV19 and TRBJ1-5; D is ambiguous. V was clipped by 7 bases and J by 2 bases, with 12 bases between them. This CDR3 comprises 14 residues. CDR1 is LNHDA, CDR2 SQIVND, per germline (reference sequence). The CDR3 region is CASKEGRGNQPQHF. The CDR3 coding sequence is TGTGCCAGTAAAGAAGGGAGAGGCAATCAGCCCCAGCATTTT.

This clone was recorded a few times. The rearrangement links TRBV27 to TRBJ2-7; TRBD2 aligns across 7 bases. This CDR3 spans 14 amino acids. Losses at the gene ends were 6 bases for V and 3 bases for J; bases not matched to a gene: 8. Germline V gives CDR1 MNHEY, CDR2 SMNVEV (reference sequence). The CDR3 nucleotides read TGTGCCAGCAGACGAGGACTAGGTAACTACGAGCAGTACTTC. Amino acid sequence: CASRRGLGNYEQYF.

This clone was seen more than once but under ten times. The chain uses TRBV28 and TRBJ1-5; D possibly corresponds to TRBD1 (6 bases). Germline lookup yields CDR1 MDHEN and CDR2 SYDVKM. This CDR3 has 18 residues. V gave up 2 bases and J gave up 6 bases, with 23 bases separating them. CDR3 protein: CASSLGVSGGAGSQPQHF. The CDR3 DNA reads as TGTGCCAGCAGTTTAGGAGTTTCGGGGGGCGCAGGGAGTCAGCCCCAGCATTTT.

The J gene is TRBJ2-1, the V gene TRBV11-1; 8 bases match TRBD2. After removal of 5 bases from V and 0 bases from J, the junction contained 3 bases not matched to a gene. Germline lookup yields CDR1 SGHAT and CDR2 FQDESV (reference sequence). This CDR3 has 15 residues. DNA of the CDR3: TGTGCCAGCAGCCCCGGGACTAGCTCCTACAATGAGCAGTTCTTC. Encoded protein: CASSPGTSSYNEQFF.

The V gene is TRBV5-6, the J gene TRBJ2-3, with 9 bases matching TRBD1. The CDR3 totals 14 residues. With 4 bases clipped from V and 3 bases from J, the junction kept 3 bases outside the gene matches. The V gene's germline CDR1 is SGHDT and CDR2 YYEEEE. This CDR3 reads CASSKDRGTDTQYF. The CDR3 nucleotides read TGTGCCAGCAGCAAGGACAGGGGTACAGATACGCAGTATTTT.

The chain recombines TRBV2 with TRBJ2-1; TRBD2 might be the D (5 bases). Germline V gives CDR1 SNHLY, CDR2 FYNNEI. This CDR3 spans 14 amino acids. The V and J ends lost 6 bases and 0 bases respectively, with 9 bases between them. CDR3: CASSRESSYNEQFF. CDR3 nucleotides: TGTGCCAGCAGCCGGGAAAGCTCCTACAATGAGCAGTTCTTC.

The chain combines TRBV5-1 with TRBJ2-5, with 8 bases aligning to TRBD1. The CDR3 is 16 residues long. V shed 5 bases and J 0 bases; nucleotides not matched to a gene: 9. From germline, CDR1 is SGHRS and CDR2 YFSETQ. Here the CDR3 reads CASRNPGTGHQETQYF. In nucleotides, the CDR3 is TGCGCCAGCAGAAATCCCGGGACAGGACACCAAGAGACCCAGTACTTC.

This clone is a singleton in its sample. V usage is TRBV6-4 and J usage is TRBJ1-1; TRBD1 agrees at 8 bases. Germline values: CDR1 MRHNA, CDR2 SNTAGT. The CDR3 is 14 amino acids. The junction had 4 bases not matched to a gene; V was cut back by 2 bases and J by 5 bases. CDR3: CASSDQGAMTEAFF. CDR3 DNA: TGTGCCAGCAGTGACCAGGGGGCAATGACTGAAGCTTTCTTT.

Only a few counts were recorded for this clone. The chain employs TRBV5-4 and TRBJ1-2; perhaps TRBD1 as D (5 bases). The CDR3 is 14 amino acids. The germline V and J ends were trimmed by 4 bases and 4 bases, with 14 bases remaining between them. Germline V gene data show CDR1 as SGHNT and CDR2 as YYREEE (reference sequence). CDR3 region: CASSTQGMGYGYTF. In DNA, the CDR3 is TGTGCCAGCAGCACGCAGGGTATGGGCTATGGCTACACCTTC.

This chain joins TRBV5-8 and TRBJ1-3; 8 positions agree with TRBD1. The V and J ends lost 0 bases and 4 bases, in that order; junction bases with no gene match: 3. The CDR3 sequence is 15 residues long. The germline V gene encodes CDR1 SGHTS and CDR2 YDEGEE. This CDR3 is CASSLGTGLGNTIYF. The DNA for the CDR3 is TGTGCCAGCAGCTTGGGGACAGGGCTCGGAAACACCATATATTTT.

The chain uses TRBV5-1 and TRBJ2-2; D remains unclear. The germline V and J ends were trimmed by 1 base and 0 bases, with 7 bases remaining between them. Germline CDR1 is SGHRS and CDR2 is YFSETQ. The CDR3 runs to 15 residues. CDR3 residues: CASSLIPSNTGELFF. The CDR3 nucleotides read TGCGCCAGCAGCTTGATCCCTTCGAACACCGGGGAGCTGTTTTTT.

J is TRBJ2-1 and V is TRBV19; TRBD2 is a possible D gene (6 bases). V lost 3 bases and J 3 bases, leaving 9 bases between the germline ends. The CDR3 totals 14 residues. Germline values: CDR1 LNHDA, CDR2 SQIVND (reference sequence). The CDR3 here is CASSMGGDYNEQFF. In nucleotides, the CDR3 is TGTGCCAGTAGTATGGGCGGGGACTACAATGAGCAGTTCTTC.

The CDR3 DNA reads TGTGCCAGCAGGTTTGTCATCTCAGCGTCTGGAGGGGCCAACGTCCTGACTTTC. Residues: CASRFVISASGGANVLTF. The chain combines TRBV5-8 with TRBJ2-6, with no clear D. The V gene lost 5 bases and the J gene lost 4 bases, with 22 bases spanning the gap. CDR1 and CDR2 (germline): SGHTS, YDEGEE. The CDR3 sequence is 18 residues long.

This sequence joins TRBV5-1 and TRBJ1-4, with TRBD1 matching 7 bases. After removal of 0 bases from V and 3 bases from J, the junction contained 2 bases not matched to a gene. Germline values: CDR1 SGHRS, CDR2 YFSETQ. This CDR3 comprises 15 residues. CDR3 nucleotide sequence: TGCGCCAGCAGCTTGGCCGGGACAGCTAATGAAAAACTGTTTTTT. Its protein is CASSLAGTANEKLFF.

This clone has a handful of counts. Other DNA variants within this sample encode the same CDR3. The chain joins TRBV28 to TRBJ2-1; the D gene is possibly TRBD2 (6 bases). CDR1 and CDR2 from the germline V gene are MDHEN and SYDVKM. V was pared by 3 bases and J by 8 bases, with 23 bases between. The CDR3 covers 17 residues. The CDR3 reads CASSLSSASGSLDEQFF. DNA of the CDR3: TGTGCCAGCAGTTTGAGTTCGGCCAGCGGGTCTTTGGATGAGCAGTTCTTC.

This chain uses TRBV6-6 with TRBJ1-1; D may be TRBD1 (5 bases). Germline V gives CDR1 MNHNY, CDR2 SVGAGI (reference sequence). The germline V and J ends were trimmed by 2 bases and 0 bases, with 7 bases remaining between them. CDR3 length: 14 residues. Written as DNA, the CDR3 is TGTGCCAGCAGTTACAGGGACTTGAACACTGAAGCTTTCTTT. This sequence encodes CASSYRDLNTEAFF.

This clone was detected a few times. V is TRBV5-6 and J is TRBJ2-5; 11 positions agree with TRBD1. J gave up 2 bases and V 4 bases, and 1 base lay outside the gene matches. From germline, CDR1 is SGHDT and CDR2 YYEEEE. This CDR3 spans 14 amino acids. CDR3 sequence (DNA): TGTGCCAGCAGCCGGGACAGGGGGCAAGAGACCCAGTACTTC. Translation: CASSRDRGQETQYF.

The chain uses TRBV2 and TRBJ2-3, with a possible D match to TRBD1 (5 bases). The CDR3 contains 14 residues. The V end was cut by 7 bases, the J end by 2 bases, with 13 bases between. In germline, CDR1 is SNHLY, CDR2 FYNNEI. Here the CDR3 DNA reads TGTGCCAGCATGACGGGCAGGGCCACAGATACGCAGTATTTT. Translation gives CASMTGRATDTQYF.

The rearrangement uses TRBV5-6 and TRBJ2-4; tentatively, D is TRBD1 (6 bases). Trimming stripped 5 bases from V and 1 base from J, with 10 bases between. Germline-derived CDR1 and CDR2 are SGHDT and YYEEEE. The CDR3 consists of 14 residues. The CDR3 DNA follows: TGTGCCAGCAGATCCCAGGGGGCCAAAAACATTCAGTACTTC. Its protein is CASRSQGAKNIQYF.

V usage is TRBV5-1 and J usage is TRBJ2-7, with D maybe TRBD2 (6 bases). The germline CDR1 and CDR2 sequences are SGHRS and YFSETQ. Trimming shortened V by 0 bases and J by 5 bases, and 21 bases separated the two germline ends. CDR3 size: 17 residues. This CDR3 reads CASSLGYLRDLLDEQYF. CDR3 in DNA: TGCGCCAGCAGCTTGGGCTACCTGCGGGACCTACTAGACGAGCAGTACTTC.

The V call is TRBV5-4, the J call TRBJ1-1; 8 bases are a match to TRBD1. CDR1 and CDR2 from the germline V gene are SGHNT and YYREEE (reference sequence). J gave up 4 bases and V 0 bases, and 8 bases lay outside the gene matches. The CDR3 is made up of 16 amino acids. The CDR3 sequence is CASSLGGGRGLTEAFF. The DNA of the CDR3 is TGTGCCAGCAGCTTGGGGGGCGGCAGGGGGCTCACTGAAGCTTTCTTT. Complete variable domain (other parts from reference TRBV5-4 and TRBJ1-1): ETGVTQSPTHLIKTRGQQVTLRCSSQSGHNTVSWYQQALGQGPQFIFQYYREEENGRGNFPPRFSGLQFPNYSSELNVNALELDDSALYLCASSLGGGRGLTEAFFGQGTRLTVV.

This chain connects TRBV19 to TRBJ2-3; D is uncertain. Trimming shortened V by 8 bases and J by 6 bases, and 12 bases separated the two germline ends. In germline, CDR1 is LNHDA, CDR2 SQIVND (reference sequence). The CDR3 consists of 12 residues. The CDR3 nucleotides are TGTGCCAGTGCCGGGTCTAGGGATACGCAGTATTTT. Translated: CASAGSRDTQYF.

This rearrangement joins TRBV5-8 to TRBJ2-5; TRBD2 aligns across 14 bases. Germline V lookup: CDR1 SGHTS, CDR2 YDEGEE. This CDR3 contains 17 residues. V was clipped by 0 bases and J by 5 bases; unmatched bases: 6. The CDR3 protein is CASSLEGLAGGAETQYF. CDR3 DNA: TGTGCCAGCAGCTTGGAAGGACTAGCGGGGGGAGCGGAGACCCAGTACTTC.

This clone has just one count. J is TRBJ1-1 and V is TRBV18; TRBD1 aligns across 7 bases. CDR1 is KGHSH, CDR2 LQKENI, per germline. This CDR3 contains 15 residues. V was clipped by 4 bases and J by 0 bases; unmatched bases: 5. CDR3 bases: TGTGCCAGCTCACACAGGGGAGGCGTGAACACTGAAGCTTTCTTT. Its translation: CASSHRGGVNTEAFF. The full variable domain, rest sourced from reference TRBV18 and TRBJ1-1, is NAGVMQNPRHLVRRRGQEARLRCSPMKGHSHVYWYRQLPEEGLKFMVYLQKENIIDESGMPKERFSAEFPKEGPSILRIQQVVRGDSAAYFCASSHRGGVNTEAFFGQGTRLTVV.